Sequencing of this T cell receptor beta chain was carried out in a study of blood T cell repertoires in COVID-19. J was trimmed by 3 bases and V by 6 bases; bases with no gene match: 6. Germline CDR1 is WSHSY and CDR2 is SAAADI. The CDR3 is 14 amino acids. The protocol was immunoSEQ multiplex PCR, while the TCRdb copy is restricted to in-frame clones and leaves out a portion. The sample records some 190,000 clones, about 88% being singletons. Material: PBMCs or T cells enriched from blood (not recorded which). The TCR originated in a woman in her forties in a cohort exposed to, infected with or recovered from COVID-19 (not recorded which). The chain is built from TRBV10-2 and TRBJ1-1, with TRBD1 matching 8 bases. The CDR3 here is CASRELDRDTEAFF. Here the CDR3 DNA reads TGCGCCAGCAGAGAATTGGACAGGGACACTGAAGCTTTCTTT.